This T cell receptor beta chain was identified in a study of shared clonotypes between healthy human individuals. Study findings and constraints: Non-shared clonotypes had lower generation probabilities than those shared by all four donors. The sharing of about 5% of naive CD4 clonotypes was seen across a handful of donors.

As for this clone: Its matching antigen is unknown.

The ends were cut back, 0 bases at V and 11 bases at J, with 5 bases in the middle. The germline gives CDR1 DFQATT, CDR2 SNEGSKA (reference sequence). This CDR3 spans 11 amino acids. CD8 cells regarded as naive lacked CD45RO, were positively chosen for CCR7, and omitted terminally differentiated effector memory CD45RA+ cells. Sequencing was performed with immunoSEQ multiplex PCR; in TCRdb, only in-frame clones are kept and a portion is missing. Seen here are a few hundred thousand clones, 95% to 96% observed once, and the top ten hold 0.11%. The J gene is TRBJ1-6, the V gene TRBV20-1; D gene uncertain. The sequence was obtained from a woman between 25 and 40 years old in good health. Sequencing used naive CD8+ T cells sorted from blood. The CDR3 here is CSARDLAPLHF. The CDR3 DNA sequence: TGCAGTGCTAGAGATCTAGCACCCCTCCACTTT.